Listed here are 21 T cell receptor beta chains from one sample, sequenced in a study of identical twins. Each CDR3 protein gets one entry after TCRdb re-called the 5' RACE reads with MiXCR. The sample includes roughly 350,000 distinct CDR3 sequences, 7% to 9.5% of them seen just once. The sample taken for sequencing was naive T cells sorted from blood. All receptors derive from a woman in her fifties or sixties in good health.

V gene TRBV4-1 combines with J gene TRBJ1-6; D gene unclear. V lost 4 bases and J lost 8, with 12 bases in between. The CDR3 contains 14 residues. The germline gives CDR1 MGHRA, CDR2 YSYEKL. The CDR3 protein is CASSRPTGDSPLHF. In nucleotides, the CDR3 is TGCGCCAGCAGCCGCCCTACGGGAGATTCACCCCTCCACTTT.

This clonotype was recorded at least ten times. The chain joins TRBV4-1 to TRBJ2-7; unclear D gene. CDR1 and CDR2 from the germline V gene are MGHRA and YSYEKL. This CDR3 is built from 13 residues. V gave up 6 bases and J gave up 1 base, with 10 bases separating them. DNA of the CDR3: TGCGCCAGCAGACAACCCGGTTCCTACGAGCAGTACTTC. Its protein product is CASRQPGSYEQYF.

The CDR3: CASSQGGEDTQYF. For the CDR3, the DNA is TGTGCCAGCAGCCAAGGGGGGGAGGATACGCAGTATTTT. The V call is TRBV3-1, the J call TRBJ2-3, with D possibly being TRBD2 (6 bases). V was clipped by 1 base and J by 6 bases, with 8 bases between them. Germline V gives CDR1 LGHDT, CDR2 YNNKEL (reference sequence). The CDR3 contains 13 residues.

This clonotype was recorded many times. The chain uses TRBV27 and TRBJ1-1; weak D call: TRBD1 (6 bases). In germline, CDR1 is MNHEY, CDR2 SMNVEV (reference sequence). Trimming removed 3 bases at V and 4 bases at J, with 18 bases between. This CDR3 contains 16 residues. The CDR3 bases are TGTGCCAGCAGTTTTAGGGGGGGACGACGAACCACTGAAGCTTTCTTT. Amino acids: CASSFRGGRRTTEAFF.

A few counts support this clonotype. The rearrangement uses TRBV3-1 and TRBJ2-1; D is unresolved. The V end lost 6 bases, the J end lost 7 bases, and 16 bases lay between the germline ends. Germline-derived CDR1 and CDR2 are LGHDT and YNNKEL (reference sequence). The length of the CDR3 is 14 residues. The CDR3 sequence is CASSPNLGLNEQFF. CDR3 coding DNA: TGTGCCAGCAGTCCCAATCTAGGCTTGAATGAGCAGTTCTTC.

This clonotype was seen many times. The chain recombines TRBV7-9 with TRBJ1-2; no reliable D call. Trimming stripped 1 base from V and 4 bases from J, with 4 bases between. The CDR3 is made up of 12 amino acids. Germline CDR1 and CDR2: SEHNR and FQNEAQ (reference sequence). CDR3 DNA sequence: TGTGCCAGCAGCTTAGGGACCTATGGCTACACCTTC. Its translation is CASSLGTYGYTF.

The chain couples TRBV9 to TRBJ2-7, with 9 bases matching TRBD2. The germline V gene encodes CDR1 SGDLS and CDR2 YYNGEE. V trimming: 0 bases; J trimming: 3 bases; junction bases outside the gene matches: 4. The CDR3 consists of 15 residues. The CDR3 region has the DNA TGTGCCAGCAGCGTAGGGCTAGCGGGGAACTACGAGCAGTACTTC. This codes for CASSVGLAGNYEQYF. The whole variable domain, filled in from reference TRBV9 and TRBJ2-7, reads DSGVTQTPKHLITATGQRVTLRCSPRSGDLSVYWYQQSLDQGLQFLIQYYNGEERAKGNILERFSAQQFPDLHSELNLSSLELGDSALYFCASSVGLAGNYEQYFGPGTRLTVT.

The CDR3 is CASSPGGSRSYEQYV. CDR3 DNA sequence: TGTGCCAGCAGTCCAGGGGGAAGCAGATCCTACGAGCAGTACGTC. This chain joins TRBV6-2 or TRBV6-3 and TRBJ2-7, with 7 bases aligning to TRBD1. V lost 5 bases and J lost 1; bases outside the gene matches: 8. This CDR3 comprises 15 residues. The germline gives CDR1 MNHEY, CDR2 SVGEGT.

The V call is TRBV20-1, the J call TRBJ1-2; TRBD1 might be the D (5 bases). The V end lost 6 bases, the J end lost 5 bases, and 16 bases lay between the germline ends. The CDR3 has 13 residues. CDR1 and CDR2 from the germline V gene are DFQATT and SNEGSKA (reference sequence). CDR3 sequence reads: CSAQETAFYGYTF. The CDR3 bases are TGCAGTGCCCAAGAGACAGCCTTTTATGGCTACACCTTC.

This clonotype appeared many times. V and J are TRBV29-1 and TRBJ2-5; D is unclear. Germline CDR1 and CDR2: SQVTM and ANQGSEA. This CDR3 contains 12 residues. The V end lost 7 bases, the J end lost 8 bases, and 17 bases lay between the germline ends. The CDR3 DNA reads as TGCAGCGGCCTGACTGCCTCAAGAACCCAGTACTTC. It encodes CSGLTASRTQYF.

This sequence joins TRBV9 and TRBJ2-1, with D possibly TRBD2 on 7 matching bases. The CDR3 loop spans 17 amino acids. With 0 bases removed from V and 4 bases from J, the gap between germline ends came to 17 bases. CDR1 and CDR2 (germline): SGDLS, YYNGEE. The CDR3 protein is CASSVVGGPGGYNEQFF. The DNA for the CDR3 is TGTGCCAGCAGCGTAGTCGGGGGGCCAGGAGGGTACAATGAGCAGTTCTTC.

This clonotype was seen a few times. The V and J genes are TRBV30 and TRBJ1-1; possibly TRBD1 for D (5 bases). CDR1 and CDR2 (germline): GTSNPN, SVGIG (reference sequence). The CDR3 is 12 amino acids. V was shortened by 5 bases and J by 0 bases, with 7 bases between the two germline ends. CDR3 nucleotide sequence: TGTGCCTGGGAGGGGCTGAACACTGAAGCTTTCTTT. It specifies CAWEGLNTEAFF. The entire variable domain, with the rest obtained from reference TRBV30 and TRBJ1-1, is as follows: SQTIHQWPATLVQPVGSPLSLECTVEGTSNPNLYWYRQAAGRGLQLLFYSVGIGQISSEVPQNLSASRPQDRQFILSSKKLLLSDSGFYLCAWEGLNTEAFFGQGTRLTVV.

The chain carries TRBV2 and TRBJ2-2; 8 bases agree with TRBD2. CDR1 is SNHLY, CDR2 FYNNEI, per germline. The CDR3 loop spans 15 amino acids. V shed 8 bases, J shed 0 bases, and the junction held 5 bases outside the gene matches. CDR3 region: CASLAGRANTGELFF. DNA for the CDR3: TGTGCCAGCTTAGCGGGAAGAGCGAACACCGGGGAGCTGTTTTTT.

This clonotype came up a few times. The chain has TRBV7-2 and TRBJ1-1; D uncertain. Germline CDR1 reads SGHTA; CDR2 reads FQGNSA. Trimming pared 5 bases from V and 0 bases from J, leaving 7 bases between. The CDR3 extends over 13 amino acids. The CDR3 region has the DNA TGTGCCAGCAGCCTTATGATGAACACTGAAGCTTTCTTT. The encoded protein is CASSLMMNTEAFF.

This clonotype appeared once. J is TRBJ2-1 and V is TRBV4-1; 11 positions agree with TRBD2. CDR1 is MGHRA, CDR2 YSYEKL, per germline. The trim removed 4 bases at V and 3 bases at J, leaving 5 bases unmatched. The CDR3 has 16 residues. CDR3 nucleotide sequence: TGCGCCAGCAGCCCTGGACTAGCGGGCCTCTACAATGAGCAGTTCTTC. Translating it yields CASSPGLAGLYNEQFF.

A few counts support this clonotype. The chain recombines TRBV29-1 with TRBJ2-5; 8 bases align to TRBD2. Germline CDR1 SQVTM, CDR2 ANQGSEA. The J segment lost 5 bases and the V segment lost 1 base, leaving 6 bases of the junction unmatched. The CDR3 sequence is 14 residues long. CDR3 region: CSVEGLAGGETQYF. The DNA of the CDR3 is TGCAGCGTTGAAGGGCTAGCGGGTGGGGAGACCCAGTACTTC.

With respect to this clonotype: A much larger clone sits a single nucleotide away, making a read error possible. This chain connects TRBV5-6 to TRBJ2-2; D tentatively reads TRBD1 or TRBD2 (5 bases each). CDR1 and CDR2 from the germline V gene are SGHDT and YYEEEE. The CDR3 has 13 amino acids. The CDR3 nucleotides read TGTGCCAGCAGCTTCCAACTCACCGGGGACCTGTTTTTT. Amino acids: CASSFQLTGDLFF.

Many counts were recorded for this clonotype. The rearrangement uses TRBV11-1 and TRBJ2-1; 7 nucleotides line up with TRBD2. The germline V gene has CDR1 SGHAT and CDR2 FQDESV (reference sequence). This CDR3 comprises 17 residues. V was clipped by 5 bases and J by 5 bases; unmatched bases: 15. The CDR3 nucleotides are TGTGCCAGCAGCACTGACTTGGTAGCGGGCCCAAACAATGAGCAGTTCTTC. Translation gives CASSTDLVAGPNNEQFF.

The chain uses TRBV27 and TRBJ2-1; 11 bases fit TRBD2. V dropped 5 bases and J dropped 8; count of bases not matched to a gene: 5. The germline V gene encodes CDR1 MNHEY and CDR2 SMNVEV (reference sequence). The CDR3 has 14 amino acids. The CDR3 region has the DNA TGTGCCAGCAGTCTAGCGGGAGGTCACGATGAGCAGTTCTTC. Protein product: CASSLAGGHDEQFF.

This clonotype was observed a handful of times. The chain uses TRBV29-1 and TRBJ2-2; D is ambiguous. Germline CDR1 reads SQVTM; CDR2 reads ANQGSEA. With 7 bases removed from V and 6 bases from J, the gap between germline ends came to 9 bases. The CDR3 runs 11 residues. The chain's CDR3 is CSASIAGELFF. The CDR3, as DNA: TGCAGCGCCTCCATAGCCGGGGAGCTGTTTTTT.

This chain links TRBV7-8 with TRBJ2-1; 11 bases fit TRBD2. Germline assignment: CDR1 SGHVS and CDR2 FQNEAQ. V dropped 4 bases and J dropped 7; count of bases not matched to a gene: 6. The CDR3 sequence is 15 residues long. The CDR3 nucleotides read TGTGCCAGCAGCTCCGGTAGCGGGAGGGCAAATGAGCAGTTCTTC. It encodes CASSSGSGRANEQFF. Using reference TRBV7-8 and TRBJ2-1 for the parts outside the CDR3, the full variable domain is GAGVSQSPRYKVAKRGQDVALRCDPISGHVSLFWYQQALGQGPEFLTYFQNEAQLDKSGLPSDRFFAERPEGSVSTLKIQRTQQEDSAVYLCASSSGSGRANEQFFGPGTRLTVL.